This TCR beta chain was documented in a study of cytomegalovirus exposure and HLA in healthy donors. Findings and caveats of the study: Later analysis showed TCR association rates varying by HLA locus, highest for DRB1 and lowest for HLA-C.

Donors counted as nominally healthy when sampled, yet unrecorded immune exposures were likely. A note on this clone: Its antigen is not identified.

PCR involved 60 Vbeta and 13 Jbeta primers. Produced via immunoSEQ multiplex PCR; TCRdb's table is partial and in-frame only. The table has about 160,000 clones, over 75% seen once. This CDR3 is 16 amino acids long. The germline gives CDR1 SGHRS, CDR2 YFSETQ. Unmatched junction bases numbered 14, after V lost 3 bases and J lost 9 bases. This TCR was sampled from a woman between 50 and 59 years old in good health and CMV-seropositive. Sequencing input: PBMCs. J is TRBJ2-1 and V is TRBV5-1, with TRBD1 matching 8 bases. This CDR3 reads CASSYSTGTGSIEQFF. The CDR3 nucleotides are TGCGCCAGCAGCTACAGTACCGGGACAGGCTCGATTGAGCAGTTCTTC.